These T cell receptor beta chains were read from a single sample in a study of CD8+ T cells in alopecia areata. This table comes from immunoSEQ multiplex PCR, and its TCRdb copy is limited to in-frame clones, with some not included. The repertoire has 90,000 to 120,000 clones, around 84% of them found once; the top ten carry over 20%. The sequencing used CD8+ T cells sorted from blood, collected at week 24, from a patient treated with tofacitinib. These receptors came from a human donor with alopecia areata. The CDR3 runs from the conserved cysteine through the conserved F or W. D genes are given only for firm matches. Clone size is shown for a subset of rows, as once, few, many or a class of expanded clone.

NA	TRBV4-3	TRBJ1-2	NA	CASSQGRAGSVGYTF	TGCGCCAGCAGCCAAGGGCGGGCAGGGTCGGTTGGCTACACCTTC
TRBD2	TRBV5-1	TRBJ2-1	NA	CASSILAGAGNEQFF	TGCGCCAGCAGCATCTTAGCGGGCGCCGGGAATGAGCAGTTCTTC
NA	TRBV13	TRBJ2-1	NA	CASSFIKEEQFF	TGTGCCAGCAGCTTCATTAAGGAGGAGCAGTTCTTC
NA	TRBV10-2	TRBJ2-3	NA	CASTRSVADTDTQYF	TGCGCCAGCACCAGATCGGTAGCGGATACAGATACGCAGTATTTT
TRBD2	TRBV11-2	TRBJ2-7	NA	CASSYLLAGSYEQYF	TGTGCCAGCAGCTATTTACTAGCGGGGTCCTACGAGCAGTACTTC
NA	TRBV6-5	TRBJ1-1	NA	CASSYSRSGPEAFF	TGTGCCAGCAGTTACTCGAGATCTGGTCCTGAAGCTTTCTTT
NA	TRBV11-2	TRBJ2-7	few	CASRIRDGSYEQYF	TGTGCCAGCAGGATCCGGGACGGGTCCTACGAGCAGTACTTC
NA	TRBV19	TRBJ2-1	NA	CASSMLGRVNEQFF	TGTGCCAGTAGTATGTTAGGTCGTGTCAATGAGCAGTTCTTC
NA	TRBV4-1	TRBJ1-1	NA	CASSQTPNTEAFF	TGCGCCAGCAGCCAAACACCGAACACTGAAGCTTTCTTT
NA	TRBV9	TRBJ1-6	few	CASSVRSGESPLHF	TGTGCCAGCAGCGTAAGATCTGGGGAATCACCCCTCCACTTT
NA	TRBV9	TRBJ2-7	NA	CASSVGQHYEQYF	TGTGCCAGCAGCGTAGGTCAGCACTACGAGCAGTACTTC
NA	TRBV5-6	TRBJ2-5	NA	CASSLSEGRLFQETQYF	TGTGCCAGCAGCTTGAGCGAGGGACGCCTTTTCCAAGAGACCCAGTACTTC
NA	TRBV27	TRBJ2-2	few	CASSRANTGELFF	TGTGCCAGCAGCCGGGCGAACACCGGGGAGCTGTTTTTT
NA	TRBV29-1	TRBJ2-7	NA	CSVEEALTYEQYF	TGCAGCGTTGAAGAAGCCCTGACCTACGAGCAGTACTTC
NA	TRBV6-5	TRBJ1-3	NA	CASMGSGNTIYF	TGTGCCAGTATGGGGTCAGGAAACACCATATATTTT
NA	TRBV7-8	TRBJ1-1	NA	CASSLRQGRGTEAFF	TGTGCCAGCAGCTTACGGCAGGGGAGAGGTACTGAAGCTTTCTTT